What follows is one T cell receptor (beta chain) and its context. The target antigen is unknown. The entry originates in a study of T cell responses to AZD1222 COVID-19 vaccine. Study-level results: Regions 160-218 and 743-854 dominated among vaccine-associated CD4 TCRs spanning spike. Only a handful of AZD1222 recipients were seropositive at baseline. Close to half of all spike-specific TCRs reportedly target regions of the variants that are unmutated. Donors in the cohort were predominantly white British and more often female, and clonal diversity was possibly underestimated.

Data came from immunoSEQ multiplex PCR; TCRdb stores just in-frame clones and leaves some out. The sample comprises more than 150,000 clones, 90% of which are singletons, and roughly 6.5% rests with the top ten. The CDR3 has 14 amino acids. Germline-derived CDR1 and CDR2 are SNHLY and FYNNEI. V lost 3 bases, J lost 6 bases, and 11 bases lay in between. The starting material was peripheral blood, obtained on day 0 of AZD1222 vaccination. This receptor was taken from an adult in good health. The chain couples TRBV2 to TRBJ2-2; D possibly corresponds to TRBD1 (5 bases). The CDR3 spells CASSEAGIAGELFF. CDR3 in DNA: TGTGCCAGCAGTGAGGCAGGGATAGCCGGGGAGCTGTTTTTT.